This T cell receptor (beta chain) was captured by sequencing in a study of blood T cell repertoires in COVID-19. Assay used: immunoSEQ multiplex PCR; TCRdb lists only in-frame clones, some missing. The repertoire includes 350,000 to 450,000 clones, around nine tenths of them detected once, and 1.4% sits in the top ten. Losses at the gene ends were 4 bases for V and 8 bases for J; bases not matched to a gene: 11. The CDR3 is made up of 16 amino acids. Germline-derived CDR1 and CDR2 are MDHEN and SYDVKM. Material for sequencing was PBMCs or T cells enriched from blood (not recorded which). The J gene is TRBJ2-1, the V gene TRBV28; 10 nucleotides align to TRBD1. This sequence originates from a woman younger than 35 who had been exposed to COVID-19. CDR3 nucleotides: TGTGCCAGCAGTTCGACAGGGGGCGAAATAATCCATGAGCAGTTCTTC. Protein: CASSSTGGEIIHEQFF.